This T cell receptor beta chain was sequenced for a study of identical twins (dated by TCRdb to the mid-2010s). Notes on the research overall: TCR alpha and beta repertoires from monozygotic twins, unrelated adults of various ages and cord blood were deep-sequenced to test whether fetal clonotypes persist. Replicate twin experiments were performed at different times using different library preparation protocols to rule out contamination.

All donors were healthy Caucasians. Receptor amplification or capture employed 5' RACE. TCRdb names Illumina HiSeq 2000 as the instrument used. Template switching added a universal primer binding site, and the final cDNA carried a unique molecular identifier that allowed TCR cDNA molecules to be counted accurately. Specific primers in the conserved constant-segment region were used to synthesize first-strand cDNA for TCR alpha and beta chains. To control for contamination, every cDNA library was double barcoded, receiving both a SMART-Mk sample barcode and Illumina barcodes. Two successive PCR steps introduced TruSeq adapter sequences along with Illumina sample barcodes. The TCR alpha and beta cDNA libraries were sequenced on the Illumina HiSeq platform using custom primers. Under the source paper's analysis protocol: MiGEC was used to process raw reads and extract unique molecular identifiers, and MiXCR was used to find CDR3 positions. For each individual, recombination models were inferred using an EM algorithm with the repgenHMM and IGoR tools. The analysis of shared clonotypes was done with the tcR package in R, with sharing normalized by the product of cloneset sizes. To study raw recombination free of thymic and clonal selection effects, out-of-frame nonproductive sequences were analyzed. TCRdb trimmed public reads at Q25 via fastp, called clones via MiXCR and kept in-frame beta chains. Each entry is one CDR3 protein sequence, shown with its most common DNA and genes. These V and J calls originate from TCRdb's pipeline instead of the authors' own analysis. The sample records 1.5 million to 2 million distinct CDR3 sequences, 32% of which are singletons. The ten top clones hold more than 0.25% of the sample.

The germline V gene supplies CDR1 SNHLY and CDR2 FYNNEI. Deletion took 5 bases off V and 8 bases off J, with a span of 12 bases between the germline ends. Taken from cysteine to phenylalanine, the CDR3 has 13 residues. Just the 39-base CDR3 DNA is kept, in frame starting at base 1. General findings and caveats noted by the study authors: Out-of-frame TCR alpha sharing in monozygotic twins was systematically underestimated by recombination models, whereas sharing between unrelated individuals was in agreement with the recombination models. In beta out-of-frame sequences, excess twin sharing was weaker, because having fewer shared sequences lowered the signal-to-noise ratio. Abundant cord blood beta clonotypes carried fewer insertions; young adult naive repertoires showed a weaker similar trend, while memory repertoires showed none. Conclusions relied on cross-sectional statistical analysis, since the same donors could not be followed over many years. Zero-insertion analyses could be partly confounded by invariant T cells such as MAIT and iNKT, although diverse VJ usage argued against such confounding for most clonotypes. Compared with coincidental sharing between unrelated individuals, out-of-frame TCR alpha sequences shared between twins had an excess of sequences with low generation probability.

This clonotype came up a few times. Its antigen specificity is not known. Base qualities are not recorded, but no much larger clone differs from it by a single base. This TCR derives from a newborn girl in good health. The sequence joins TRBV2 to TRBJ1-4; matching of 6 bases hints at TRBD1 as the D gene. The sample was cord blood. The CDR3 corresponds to CASSFDRREKLFF. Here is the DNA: TGTGCCAGCAGTTTCGACAGGAGGGAAAAACTGTTTTTT. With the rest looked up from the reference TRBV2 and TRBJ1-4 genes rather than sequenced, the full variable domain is EPEVTQTPSHQVTQMGQEVILRCVPISNHLYFYWYRQILGQKVEFLVSFYNNEISEKSEIFDDQFSVERPDGSNFTLKIRSTKLEDSAMYFCASSFDRREKLFFGSGTQLSVL.